Below are 25 T cell receptor beta chains sequenced from a single sample in a study of early T cells in non-severe SARS-CoV-2 infection. TCRdb re-called the 5' RACE reads through MiXCR, storing one row per CDR3 protein. The table includes roughly 70,000 distinct CDR3 sequences, 20% to 25% detected once. This material consisted of whole blood, taken at baseline. Receptors originate from an adult who was a healthcare worker with PCR-confirmed SARS-CoV-2 infection or an uninfected control (not recorded which).

The chain couples TRBV20-1 to TRBJ2-3, with D perhaps TRBD2 (5 bases). The germline V gene has CDR1 DFQATT and CDR2 SNEGSKA (reference sequence). Between the trimmed V and J ends, which lost 0 bases and 1 base, there was a span of 11 bases. CDR3 length: 15 residues. The CDR3 is CSARDPGLGTDTQYF. In DNA, the CDR3 is TGCAGTGCTAGAGATCCGGGGTTGGGCACAGATACGCAGTATTTT.

This clonotype was detected once. The J gene is TRBJ1-6, the V gene TRBV7-8, with 8 nucleotides matching TRBD1. CDR3 length equals 16 residues. Per the germline V gene, CDR1 is SGHVS and CDR2 is FQNEAQ. With V trimmed by 5 bases and J by 7 bases, 10 bases remained unmatched. CDR3 sequence: CASSPQRTGSNSPLHF. The CDR3 nucleotides are TGTGCCAGCAGCCCCCAACGGACAGGGAGCAATTCACCCCTCCACTTT.

The V gene is TRBV13, the J gene TRBJ1-2; 8 bases are a match to TRBD1. After removal of 5 bases from V and 8 bases from J, the junction contained 10 bases not matched to a gene. Germline lookup yields CDR1 PRHDT and CDR2 FYEKMQ (reference sequence). This CDR3 region has 14 residues. The CDR3 here is CASSPNDRGGGYTF. For the CDR3, the DNA is TGTGCCAGCAGCCCTAACGACAGGGGTGGAGGCTACACCTTC.

The chain's CDR3 is CASSLGSRGEQFF. The CDR3 DNA sequence: TGTGCCAGCAGCTTAGGCTCACGGGGAGAGCAGTTCTTC. This rearrangement joins TRBV7-3 to TRBJ2-1, with D tentatively TRBD2 (5 bases). The CDR3 loop spans 13 amino acids. Germline V gene sequence: CDR1 SGHTA, CDR2 FQGTGA. V was cut by 2 bases and J by 10 bases, with 12 bases left in between.

This clonotype was detected only a few times. The chain uses TRBV12-3 or TRBV12-4 and TRBJ1-1; D is unclear. The V end lost 7 bases, the J end lost 0 bases, and 9 bases lay between the germline ends. This CDR3 spans 13 amino acids. In DNA, the CDR3 is TGTGCCAGCAACCCTTTACTGAACACTGAAGCTTTCTTT. It is translated as CASNPLLNTEAFF.

This clonotype has a handful of counts. The chain carries TRBV7-2 and TRBJ2-7; D ambiguous. Looked up from germline, CDR1 is SGHTA and CDR2 is FQGNSA. V shed 1 base and J shed 3 bases, with 7 bases lying between them. The CDR3 runs 13 residues. CDR3 loop: CASSLVTGYEQYF. CDR3 coding DNA: TGTGCCAGCAGCTTAGTTACTGGCTACGAGCAGTACTTC.

This clonotype came up many times. The chain is built from TRBV30 and TRBJ1-5; D may be TRBD1 (5 bases). Trimming stripped 5 bases from V and 3 bases from J, with 11 bases between. Germline loops: CDR1 GTSNPN, CDR2 SVGIG (reference sequence). The CDR3 is 13 amino acids. CDR3 residues: CAWSTASNQPQHF. As DNA, the CDR3 is TGTGCCTGGTCGACAGCCTCCAATCAGCCCCAGCATTTT.

This clonotype showed up just a few times. The chain carries TRBV3-1 and TRBJ2-1, with D maybe TRBD2 (5 bases). Germline CDR1 is LGHDT and CDR2 is YNNKEL (reference sequence). Trimming stripped 3 bases from V and 3 bases from J, with 18 bases between. CDR3 size: 17 residues. CDR3 region: CASSHVTRTELYNEQFF. In DNA, the CDR3 is TGTGCCAGCAGCCATGTAACTAGGACGGAGCTCTACAATGAGCAGTTCTTC.

V gene TRBV12-3 or TRBV12-4 combines with J gene TRBJ2-3; D unclear. V lost 6 bases to trimming and J lost 6 bases, with 13 bases between them. The CDR3 runs to 13 residues. The CDR3 region has the DNA TGTGCCAGCAGGAAATCGGTCGGGGATACGCAGTATTTT. Amino acid sequence: CASRKSVGDTQYF.

V is TRBV10-3 and J is TRBJ1-1, with 12 positions matching TRBD1. The J segment lost 2 bases and the V segment lost 6 bases, leaving 10 bases of the junction unmatched. The length of the CDR3 is 17 residues. Germline V gene data show CDR1 as ENHRY and CDR2 as SYGVKD. This CDR3 is CAIRTGTGGDDNTEAFF. For the CDR3, the DNA is TGTGCCATCAGGACCGGGACAGGGGGCGACGATAACACTGAAGCTTTCTTT.

The chain couples TRBV18 to TRBJ1-1, with D unclear. Trimming stripped 3 bases from V and 1 base from J, with 9 bases between. The V gene's germline CDR1 is KGHSH and CDR2 LQKENI. The CDR3 consists of 14 residues. CDR3 DNA sequence: TGTGCCAGCTCACCCTTTCAGGAGAACACTGAAGCTTTCTTT. Translation: CASSPFQENTEAFF. Looking up the rest from reference TRBV18 and TRBJ1-1 gives the full variable domain: NAGVMQNPRHLVRRRGQEARLRCSPMKGHSHVYWYRQLPEEGLKFMVYLQKENIIDESGMPKERFSAEFPKEGPSILRIQQVVRGDSAAYFCASSPFQENTEAFFGQGTRLTVV.

For the CDR3, the DNA is TGTGCCAGCAGCCTAGGCTCCTCAAACACTGAAGCTTTCTTT. This sequence encodes CASSLGSSNTEAFF. The J gene is TRBJ1-1, the V gene TRBV7-9, with D unclear. The V and J ends lost 5 bases and 2 bases respectively, with 12 bases between them. The germline gives CDR1 SEHNR, CDR2 FQNEAQ (reference sequence). The CDR3 is 14 amino acids.

In its sample, this clonotype was seen a few times. The rearrangement links TRBV13 to TRBJ1-4, with 7 bases that match TRBD1. J gave up 8 bases and V 6 bases, and 15 bases lay outside the gene matches. Germline values: CDR1 PRHDT, CDR2 FYEKMQ (reference sequence). This CDR3 spans 16 amino acids. The CDR3 reads CASRSISGGALEKLFF. CDR3 nucleotides: TGTGCCAGCAGATCGATTTCAGGGGGAGCTCTGGAAAAACTGTTTTTT.

This clonotype came up a few times. J is TRBJ1-3 and V is TRBV7-9, with D hard to call. The germline gives CDR1 SEHNR, CDR2 FQNEAQ (reference sequence). The CDR3 runs 15 residues. The V gene lost 3 bases and the J gene lost 0 bases, with 9 bases spanning the gap. This chain's CDR3 is CASSFTRRSGNTIYF. The CDR3 DNA is TGTGCCAGCAGCTTCACACGGCGCTCTGGAAACACCATATATTTT.

In its sample, this clonotype was seen a few times. CDR3 sequence reads: CSARSAGVQDTQYF. The CDR3 DNA reads TGCAGTGCTAGATCAGCGGGGGTCCAAGATACGCAGTATTTT. V usage is TRBV20-1 and J usage is TRBJ2-3, with TRBD2 matching over 8 bases. CDR1 DFQATT and CDR2 SNEGSKA come from the germline V gene (reference sequence). The V gene end was trimmed by 2 bases and the J gene end by 5 bases; junction bases not matched to a gene: 6. This CDR3 region has 14 residues.

This chain uses TRBV11-1 with TRBJ2-2; D is unresolved. V shed 2 bases and J shed 7 bases, with 11 bases lying between them. Looked up from germline, CDR1 is SGHAT and CDR2 is FQDESV (reference sequence). CDR3 length: 14 residues. The CDR3 protein is CASSLIYTGGELFF. DNA of the CDR3: TGTGCCAGCAGCTTAATTTACACGGGCGGGGAGCTGTTTTTT.

This clonotype appeared a few times. The CDR3 sequence is CAWQPKVVEAFF. The CDR3 DNA reads TGTGCCTGGCAACCGAAGGTGGTAGAAGCTTTCTTT. This chain links TRBV30 with TRBJ1-1; D uncertain. This CDR3 region has 12 residues. The germline V gene has CDR1 GTSNPN and CDR2 SVGIG (reference sequence). Trimming removed 5 bases at V and 8 bases at J, with 15 bases between.

This chain connects TRBV4-1 to TRBJ2-1; D call uncertain. Per germline, CDR1 MGHRA and CDR2 YSYEKL. CDR3 length equals 17 residues. Trimming took off 2 bases at V and 9 bases at J, with 23 bases between the two ends. CDR3 loop: CASSQYPPASEPAEQFF. CDR3 nucleotide sequence: TGCGCCAGCAGCCAATACCCTCCAGCGAGCGAACCAGCTGAGCAGTTCTTC.

This clonotype has a count of ten or more. This chain joins TRBV10-3 and TRBJ2-2, with TRBD2 matching 11 bases. Germline values: CDR1 ENHRY, CDR2 SYGVKD. V shed 11 bases, J shed 0 bases, and the junction held 11 bases outside the gene matches. This CDR3 is 17 amino acids long. In DNA form, the CDR3 reads TGTGCCTCATTCGGGACTAGCGGACGTTCGAACACCGGGGAGCTGTTTTTT. This sequence encodes CASFGTSGRSNTGELFF.

J is TRBJ2-7 and V is TRBV5-1, with 8 bases lining up with TRBD1. This CDR3 is 14 amino acids long. Germline V gives CDR1 SGHRS, CDR2 YFSETQ. Trimming took 2 bases from V and 4 from J; bases not matched to a gene: 5. CDR3 amino acids: CASSLQGERYEQYF. The CDR3 region has the DNA TGCGCCAGCAGCTTACAGGGGGAAAGGTACGAGCAGTACTTC.

This clonotype occurred a few times. This chain uses TRBV7-8 with TRBJ1-6; D call uncertain. This CDR3 is 13 amino acids long. Per germline, CDR1 SGHVS and CDR2 FQNEAQ. Trimming took 1 base from V and 9 from J, leaving 7 bases between them. The CDR3 nucleotides read TGTGCCAGCAGCTTAGTCTTCGGTTCACCCCTCCACTTT. Its protein product is CASSLVFGSPLHF.

This clonotype was seen a single time. The chain couples TRBV10-2 to TRBJ1-1; D gene uncertain. CDR3 length equals 16 residues. Germline lookup yields CDR1 WSHSY and CDR2 SAAADI. Trimming cost V 2 bases and J 11 bases, with 24 bases left between them. This CDR3 is CASSEPTSIRGYGAFF. The CDR3 nucleotides read TGCGCCAGCAGTGAGCCGACAAGCATTCGGGGTTACGGGGCTTTCTTT.

The CDR3, as DNA: TGTGCCAGCAGCCAGCGGCCTTATGGCTACACCTTC. Translating it yields CASSQRPYGYTF. The rearrangement joins TRBV4-2 to TRBJ1-2; D not resolved. The CDR3 loop spans 12 amino acids. The V gene's germline CDR1 is LGHNA and CDR2 YNFKEQ. V was pared by 3 bases and J by 5 bases, with 7 bases between.

This clonotype has only a few counts. The V gene is TRBV29-1, the J gene TRBJ1-2, with D possibly being TRBD1 (6 bases). The V gene's germline CDR1 is SQVTM and CDR2 ANQGSEA. This CDR3 spans 11 amino acids. V lost 6 bases, J lost 6 bases, and 11 bases lay in between. In DNA, the CDR3 is TGCAGCGTAACTAACAGGGATGGCTACACCTTC. Protein product: CSVTNRDGYTF.

This clonotype was detected a few times. The chain carries TRBV20-1 and TRBJ2-2; possibly TRBD1 for D (6 bases). The CDR3 loop spans 12 amino acids. Trimming shortened V by 6 bases and J by 4 bases, and 9 bases separated the two germline ends. Per the germline V gene, CDR1 is DFQATT and CDR2 is SNEGSKA (reference sequence). The CDR3 sequence is CSANRVTGELFF. The CDR3, as DNA: TGCAGTGCCAACAGGGTCACCGGGGAGCTGTTTTTT.